The 29 T cell receptor beta chains given below trace back to one sample, sequenced in a study of T cells in Graves' hyperthyroidism and ophthalmopathy. Amplification yielded TCR beta CDR3 regions, with RNA transcripts as the source. RT-PCR in the first round (using the HTBI primer set) targeted the TCR CDR3. TCRdb used MiXCR to reprocess the multiplex PCR reads, holding one entry per CDR3 protein. The sample carries over 500,000 distinct CDR3 sequences, 17% recorded once. Sequenced material: blood. The receptors derive from a woman aged 18-35 years with Graves' ophthalmopathy.

In regard to this clonotype: With a much larger clone just one base away, this may be a read error. This likely comes from a read error, as the CDR3 has no conserved phenylalanine or tryptophan at its end. V is TRBV3-1 and J is TRBJ1-2, with a weak D call TRBD1 (6 bases). Germline assignment: CDR1 LGHDT and CDR2 YNNKEL (reference sequence). The germline V and J ends were trimmed by 1 base and 8 bases, with 11 bases remaining between them. CDR3 length: 13 amino acids. The CDR3 protein is CASSQGRGGGYTL. The CDR3 DNA sequence: TGTGCCAGCAGCCAAGGCAGGGGTGGCGGCTACACCCTC.

The sample holds many counts of this clonotype. The V and J genes are TRBV5-1 and TRBJ2-1; possibly TRBD1 or TRBD2 for D (5 bases each). Germline values: CDR1 SGHRS, CDR2 YFSETQ. The CDR3 loop spans 16 amino acids. The ends were cut back, 4 bases at V and 1 base at J, with 15 bases in the middle. CDR3 coding DNA: TGCGCCAGCAGCCAGGGACCACAAGCATCCTACAATGAGCAGTTCTTC. This translates into CASSQGPQASYNEQFF.

CDR3 bases: TGTGCGCGGGGGGGGATGGACTCCAATCAGCCCCAGCATTTT. This sequence encodes CARGGMDSNQPQHF. This sequence joins TRBV9 and TRBJ1-5; TRBD1 is a possible D gene (5 bases). This CDR3 contains 14 residues. Germline assignment: CDR1 SGDLS and CDR2 YYNGEE.

CDR3 residues: CASSVSPGSGNTIYF. For the CDR3, the DNA is TGTGCCAGCAGTGTGAGCCCAGGCTCTGGAAACACCATATATTTT. The chain is built from TRBV6-1 and TRBJ1-3; D gene unclear. CDR1 and CDR2 from the germline V gene are MNHNS and SASEGT. V lost 4 bases, J lost 0 bases, and 10 bases lay in between. The CDR3 covers 15 residues.

The J gene is TRBJ2-5, the V gene TRBV9; D may be TRBD2 (5 bases). The V end was cut by 0 bases, the J end by 5 bases, with 8 bases between. The CDR3 runs 13 residues. CDR1 is SGDLS, CDR2 YYNGEE, per germline. The DNA of the CDR3 is TGTGCCAGCAGCGTAGCTACGGGGGAGACCCAGTACTTC. It specifies CASSVATGETQYF.

This chain connects TRBV4-3 to TRBJ2-3; 10 bases agree with TRBD2. The CDR3 has 15 residues. V dropped 0 bases and J dropped 8; count of bases not matched to a gene: 5. Germline CDR1 LGHNA, CDR2 YSLEER. CDR3 protein: CASSQDGASGSTQYF. CDR3 in DNA: TGCGCCAGCAGCCAAGATGGGGCTAGCGGGAGTACGCAGTATTTT.

This clonotype was recorded many times. The chain is built from TRBV11-2 and TRBJ2-1; TRBD1 matches at 11 bases. Germline CDR1 and CDR2: SGHAT and FQNNGV. The V segment lost 7 bases and the J segment 3 bases; nucleotides outside the gene matches: 5. The length of the CDR3 is 15 residues. As DNA, the CDR3 is TGTGCCAGCAATGGACAGGGGGCCCTCTACAATGAGCAGTTCTTC. It encodes CASNGQGALYNEQFF.

V usage is TRBV18 and J usage is TRBJ2-1; 9 positions agree with TRBD1. The CDR3 sequence is 15 residues long. Per the germline V gene, CDR1 is KGHSH and CDR2 is LQKENI. V shed 3 bases and J 7 bases; nucleotides not matched to a gene: 7. The CDR3: CASSPTGGGSNEQFF. CDR3 nucleotide sequence: TGTGCCAGCTCACCGACAGGGGGAGGGAGTAATGAGCAGTTCTTC.

This clonotype was counted many times. The V gene is TRBV13, the J gene TRBJ2-2; the match to TRBD2 covers 13 bases. This CDR3 comprises 18 residues. Germline values: CDR1 PRHDT, CDR2 FYEKMQ (reference sequence). J gave up 5 bases and V 5 bases, and 11 bases lay outside the gene matches. CDR3 loop: CASSPNLLAGGDTGELFF. The CDR3 DNA is TGTGCCAGCAGCCCAAACTTACTAGCGGGAGGGGATACCGGGGAGCTGTTTTTT.

This clonotype showed up many times. The rearrangement links TRBV6-1 to TRBJ1-5; possibly TRBD1 for D (5 bases). This CDR3 region has 12 residues. The germline V and J ends were trimmed by 5 bases and 9 bases, with 11 bases remaining between them. CDR1 MNHNS and CDR2 SASEGT come from the germline V gene. The CDR3 DNA is TGTGCCAGCAGTTCAGGGTTCGGGCCCCAGCATTTT. Its translation is CASSSGFGPQHF.

This clonotype was seen at least ten times. The CDR3 DNA sequence: TGTGCCAGCAGTTCCAAGACTAGCGGGTTCCAAGAGACCCAGTACTTC. This encodes CASSSKTSGFQETQYF. The chain is built from TRBV28 and TRBJ2-5; 10 nucleotides line up with TRBD2. This CDR3 region has 16 residues. J was trimmed by 1 base and V by 4 bases; bases with no gene match: 6. Germline-derived CDR1 and CDR2 are MDHEN and SYDVKM.

The V call is TRBV7-3, the J call TRBJ2-5, with D uncertain. The germline V gene encodes CDR1 SGHTA and CDR2 FQGTGA. The CDR3 has 14 residues. Deletions cut 9 bases from V and 0 bases from J, with 14 bases between. This CDR3 reads CASSVRGNQETQYF. CDR3 in DNA: TGTGCCAGTAGTGTCCGAGGTAACCAAGAGACCCAGTACTTC.

This clonotype was picked up a small number of times. The chain is built from TRBV6-5 and TRBJ2-7, with D hard to call. CDR1 is MNHEY and CDR2 is SVGAGI in the germline V gene. The CDR3 totals 16 residues. V was trimmed by 2 bases and J by 3 bases, leaving 17 bases between them. In nucleotides, the CDR3 is TGTGCCAGCAGTTACACAAAACGGCACAGTTACTACGAGCAGTACTTC. Protein: CASSYTKRHSYYEQYF.

This clonotype was seen a few times. The chain uses TRBV11-2 and TRBJ2-1; the match to TRBD2 covers 9 bases. J was trimmed by 10 bases and V by 4 bases; bases with no gene match: 11. The germline gives CDR1 SGHAT, CDR2 FQNNGV. The CDR3 length is 15 residues. The CDR3 region has the DNA TGTGCCAGCAGCTCATCACGGGGACTAGCTTCCGAGCAGTTCTTC. Its protein product is CASSSSRGLASEQFF.

This clonotype was recorded a few times. This chain uses TRBV6-2 or TRBV6-3 with TRBJ2-7, with D tentatively TRBD1 or TRBD2 (7 bases each). The V end lost 6 bases, the J end lost 1 base, and 13 bases lay between the germline ends. Germline V gene data show CDR1 as MNHEY and CDR2 as SVGEGT. The CDR3 spans 14 residues. CDR3 loop: CASRRQGGSYEQYF. DNA for the CDR3: TGTGCCAGCAGGCGACAGGGAGGGTCCTACGAGCAGTACTTC.

This clonotype has just a few counts. This CDR3 is CASTPGHYEQYF. CDR3 DNA: TGTGCCAGCACCCCCGGACATTACGAGCAGTACTTC. The chain joins TRBV7-9 to TRBJ2-7; TRBD1 might be the D (5 bases). The CDR3 has 12 residues. The germline V gene encodes CDR1 SEHNR and CDR2 FQNEAQ (reference sequence). The ends were cut back, 7 bases at V and 4 bases at J, with 11 bases in the middle.

In its sample, this clonotype was seen many times. The chain is built from TRBV11-2 and TRBJ2-2; D is perhaps TRBD2 (5 bases). The ends were cut back, 3 bases at V and 0 bases at J, with 8 bases in the middle. This CDR3 region has 15 residues. CDR1 is SGHAT and CDR2 is FQNNGV in the germline V gene. The CDR3 reads CASSFRTSNTGELFF. The CDR3 DNA sequence: TGTGCCAGCAGCTTTCGGACTTCGAACACCGGGGAGCTGTTTTTT.

The genes are TRBV19 and TRBJ2-1; 7 positions agree with TRBD1. From germline, CDR1 is LNHDA and CDR2 SQIVND (reference sequence). V gave up 4 bases and J gave up 0 bases; unmatched junction bases: 3. This CDR3 region has 15 residues. CDR3 amino acids: CASSKTGNSYNEQFF. The CDR3 DNA sequence: TGTGCCAGTAGTAAGACAGGGAACTCCTACAATGAGCAGTTCTTC.

This clonotype was seen at least ten times. At one end the junction does not follow the germline gene, possibly because of a read error. J is TRBJ1-2 and V is TRBV6-1; possible D gene TRBD1, 6 bases. From germline, CDR1 is MNHNS and CDR2 SASEGT. The CDR3 covers 14 residues. The CDR3: CASSRTGFNYGCTF. In DNA, the CDR3 is TGTGCCAGCAGTCGCACAGGGTTTAACTATGGCTGCACCTTC.

This chain joins TRBV19 and TRBJ1-2; no clear D. V shed 1 base and J shed 1 base, with 10 bases lying between them. Germline assignment: CDR1 LNHDA and CDR2 SQIVND (reference sequence). The CDR3 sequence is 15 residues long. The CDR3 protein is CASSIVSEINYGYTF. CDR3 sequence (DNA): TGTGCCAGTAGTATAGTGTCAGAGATTAACTATGGCTACACCTTC.

A few counts support this clonotype. This sequence joins TRBV12-3 or TRBV12-4 and TRBJ2-1; unclear D gene. This CDR3 is built from 15 residues. Trimming pared 8 bases from V and 2 bases from J, leaving 16 bases between. For the CDR3, the DNA is TGTGCCAGCGAAGGGCCAGGAAGGACCTACAATGAGCAGTTCTTC. It yields the protein CASEGPGRTYNEQFF.

This clonotype was observed at least ten times. The V gene is TRBV11-2, the J gene TRBJ2-3, with 7 bases identical to TRBD2. Germline V gene lookup returns CDR1 SGHAT and CDR2 FQNNGV. The CDR3 has 14 amino acids. J lost 4 bases, V lost 6 bases, and 7 bases had no gene match. CDR3 protein: CASRGWGGSDTQYF. DNA of the CDR3: TGTGCCAGCAGAGGTTGGGGAGGGTCAGATACGCAGTATTTT.

V and J are TRBV4-1 and TRBJ2-1, with D maybe TRBD2 (6 bases). CDR3 length equals 14 residues. V lost 2 bases to trimming and J lost 4 bases, with 9 bases between them. Germline CDR1 is MGHRA and CDR2 is YSYEKL. The CDR3 nucleotides read TGCGCCAGCAGCCAAAAAGGACTATACAATGAGCAGTTCTTC. Its protein product is CASSQKGLYNEQFF.

This clonotype was observed many times. The rearrangement uses TRBV2 and TRBJ2-1; 8 nucleotides line up with TRBD2. This CDR3 has 15 residues. V shed 4 bases and J 8 bases; nucleotides not matched to a gene: 10. CDR1 is SNHLY and CDR2 is FYNNEI in the germline V gene. CDR3 DNA: TGTGCCAGCAGTGGGGAGGAGCGGGGGAGGGATGAGCAGTTCTTC. Translation gives CASSGEERGRDEQFF.

At least ten counts were recorded for this clonotype. The chain employs TRBV6-2 or TRBV6-3 and TRBJ1-4; 7 nucleotides line up with TRBD1. The CDR3 length is 15 residues. CDR1 is MNHEY and CDR2 is SVGEGT in the germline V gene. The junction had 11 bases not matched to a gene; V was cut back by 6 bases and J by 7 bases. The CDR3 coding sequence is TGTGCCAGCAGACCGGATGACAGGGTGACTGAAAAACTGTTTTTT. Its protein is CASRPDDRVTEKLFF.

This clonotype was seen a handful of times. V and J are TRBV28 and TRBJ1-2; D unresolved. Looked up from germline, CDR1 is MDHEN and CDR2 is SYDVKM. V lost 8 bases, J lost 0 bases, and 16 bases lay in between. The CDR3 spans 15 residues. The CDR3 DNA reads as TGTGCCAGCCGCGTGGACCAGGCGGCTAACTATGGCTACACCTTC. This codes for CASRVDQAANYGYTF.

V usage is TRBV20-1 and J usage is TRBJ1-5; maybe TRBD1 (5 bases). Trimming left V 2 bases short and J 2 bases short, with 10 bases between. Germline V lookup: CDR1 DFQATT, CDR2 SNEGSKA (reference sequence). CDR3 length: 14 amino acids. As DNA, the CDR3 is TGCAGTGCTAGAAGGGGCGCGGGCAATCAGCCCCAGCATTTT. Residues: CSARRGAGNQPQHF.

This clonotype was counted between two and nine times. The chain joins TRBV29-1 to TRBJ2-7; 7 bases fit TRBD1. The CDR3 has 13 residues. Germline CDR1 and CDR2: SQVTM and ANQGSEA. V was pared by 5 bases and J by 2 bases, with 6 bases of the junction left unmatched. As DNA, the CDR3 is TGCAGCGTTTACCGGGACAGCACCTACGAGCAGTACTTC. It yields the protein CSVYRDSTYEQYF.

This clonotype was observed at least ten times. The rearrangement uses TRBV13 and TRBJ1-2; 9 bases map to TRBD1. The CDR3 covers 13 residues. The V segment lost 6 bases and the J segment 6 bases; nucleotides outside the gene matches: 5. Germline V CDR1 and CDR2: PRHDT, FYEKMQ (reference sequence). The CDR3 bases are TGTGCCAGCAGTTCTGGGACAGGGAATGGCTACACCTTC. This encodes CASSSGTGNGYTF. Combining the CDR3 with reference TRBV13 and TRBJ1-2 gives the whole variable domain AAGVIQSPRHLIKEKRETATLKCYPIPRHDTVYWYQQGPGQDPQFLISFYEKMQSDKGSIPDRFSAQQFSDYHSELNMSSLELGDSALYFCASSSGTGNGYTFGSGTRLTVV.